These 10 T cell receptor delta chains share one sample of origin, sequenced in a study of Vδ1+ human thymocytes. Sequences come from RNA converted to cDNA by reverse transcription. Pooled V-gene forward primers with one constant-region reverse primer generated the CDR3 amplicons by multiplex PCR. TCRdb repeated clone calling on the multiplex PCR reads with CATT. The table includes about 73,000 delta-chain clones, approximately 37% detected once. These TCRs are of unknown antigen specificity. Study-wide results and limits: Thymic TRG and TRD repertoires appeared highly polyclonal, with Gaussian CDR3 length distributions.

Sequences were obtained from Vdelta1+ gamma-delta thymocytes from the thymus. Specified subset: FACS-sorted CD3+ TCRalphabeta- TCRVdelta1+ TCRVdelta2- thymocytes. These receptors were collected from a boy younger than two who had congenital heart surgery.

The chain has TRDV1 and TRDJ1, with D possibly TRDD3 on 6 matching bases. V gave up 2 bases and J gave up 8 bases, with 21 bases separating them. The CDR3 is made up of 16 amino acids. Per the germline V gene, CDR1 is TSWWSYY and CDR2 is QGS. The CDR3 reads CALGESSPRYWVKLIF. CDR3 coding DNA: TGTGCTCTTGGGGAATCCTCTCCTCGGTACTGGGTCAAACTCATCTTT.

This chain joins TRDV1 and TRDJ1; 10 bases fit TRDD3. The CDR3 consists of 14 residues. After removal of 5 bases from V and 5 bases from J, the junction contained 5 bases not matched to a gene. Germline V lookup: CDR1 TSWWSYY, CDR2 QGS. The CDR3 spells CALGWGDTPDKLIF. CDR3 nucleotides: TGTGCTCTTGGGTGGGGGGATACGCCAGATAAACTCATCTTT.

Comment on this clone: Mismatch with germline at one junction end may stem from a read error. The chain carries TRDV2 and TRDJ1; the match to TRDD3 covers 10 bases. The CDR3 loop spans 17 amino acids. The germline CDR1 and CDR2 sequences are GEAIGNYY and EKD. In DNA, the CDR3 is TGTGCCTGTGACAGTGGGGGATACCTCCCGTACACCGATAAGCTCATCTTT. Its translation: CACDSGGYLPYTDKLIF.

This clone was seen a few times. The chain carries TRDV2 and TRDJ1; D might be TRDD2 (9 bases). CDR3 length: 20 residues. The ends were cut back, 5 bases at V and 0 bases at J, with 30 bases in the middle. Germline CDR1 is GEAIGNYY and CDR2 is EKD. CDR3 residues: CACGLPTGLGVPLYTDKLIF. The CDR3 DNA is TGTGCCTGTGGCCTTCCTACGGGACTGGGGGTCCCCCTGTACACCGATAAACTCATCTTT.

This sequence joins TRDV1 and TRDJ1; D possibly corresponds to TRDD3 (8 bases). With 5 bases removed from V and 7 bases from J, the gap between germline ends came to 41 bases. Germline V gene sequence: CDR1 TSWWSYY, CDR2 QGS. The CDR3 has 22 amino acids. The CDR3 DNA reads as TGTGCTCTTGGGTACTCCATCAGCCTTCCTCAACACTCACGACGGGGGATAAGTAAACTCATCTTT. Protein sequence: CALGYSISLPQHSRRGISKLIF.

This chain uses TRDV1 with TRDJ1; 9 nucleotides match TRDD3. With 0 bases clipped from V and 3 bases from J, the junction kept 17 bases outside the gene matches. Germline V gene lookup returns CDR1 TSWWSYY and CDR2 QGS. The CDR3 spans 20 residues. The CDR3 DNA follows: TGTGCTCTTGGGGAACTTTCCCCCTACGGCTGGGGGATTTCTCCCGATAAACTCATCTTT. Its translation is CALGELSPYGWGISPDKLIF.

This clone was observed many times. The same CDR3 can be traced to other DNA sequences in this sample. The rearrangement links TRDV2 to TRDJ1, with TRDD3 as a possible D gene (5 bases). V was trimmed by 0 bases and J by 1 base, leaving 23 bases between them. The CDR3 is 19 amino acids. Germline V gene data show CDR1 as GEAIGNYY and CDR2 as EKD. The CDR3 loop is CACDTGELEHTLATDKLIF. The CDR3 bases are TGTGCCTGTGACACCGGGGAACTGGAGCACACTTTAGCCACCGATAAACTCATCTTT.

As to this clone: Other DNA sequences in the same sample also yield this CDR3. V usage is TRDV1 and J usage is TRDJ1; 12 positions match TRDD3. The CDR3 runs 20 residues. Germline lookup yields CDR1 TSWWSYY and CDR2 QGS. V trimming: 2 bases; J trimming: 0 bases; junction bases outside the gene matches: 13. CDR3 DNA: TGTGCTCTTGGGGAAGCCTCCGCTTACTGGGGGATACCCTACACCGATAAACTCATCTTT. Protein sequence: CALGEASAYWGIPYTDKLIF.

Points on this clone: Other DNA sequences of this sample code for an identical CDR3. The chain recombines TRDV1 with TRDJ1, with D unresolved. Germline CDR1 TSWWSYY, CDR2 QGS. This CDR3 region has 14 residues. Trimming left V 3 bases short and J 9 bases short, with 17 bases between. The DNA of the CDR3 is TGTGCTCTTGGGGAGCCAATCATCAACCTGGAACTCATCTTT. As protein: CALGEPIINLELIF.

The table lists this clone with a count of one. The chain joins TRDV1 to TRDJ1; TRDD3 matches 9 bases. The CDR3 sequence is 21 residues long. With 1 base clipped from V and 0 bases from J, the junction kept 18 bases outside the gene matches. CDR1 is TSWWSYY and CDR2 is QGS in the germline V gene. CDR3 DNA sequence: TGTGCTCTTGGGGAACCTGAAGCTTACTGGGGGACTTCCATGTACACCGATAAACTCATCTTT. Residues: CALGEPEAYWGTSMYTDKLIF.